The 25 T cell receptor beta chains below were found in one sample sequenced in a study of CD4+ T cells in melanoma (dated by TCRdb to 2022 to 2024). Library preparation used the immunoSEQ multiplex PCR assay. Held by TCRdb, this immuneACCESS table contains in-frame sequences only and omits some clones. Under half of the omission traces to an unresolved V gene where checked; the cause of the rest is unknown. This sample has 55,000 or so clones in its table, and roughly two thirds of those were observed once. Under 5.5% of the sample goes to the ten largest clones. What was sequenced was tumor tissue. The receptors stem from a human donor with melanoma.

This clone was recorded a few times. Written as DNA, the CDR3 is TGTGCCAGTAGTACGGACGGATGGGGGAACACTGAAGCTTTCTTT. It is translated as CASSTDGWGNTEAFF. The V gene is TRBV19, the J gene TRBJ1-1; D ambiguous. Germline-derived CDR1 and CDR2 are LNHDA and SQIVND (reference sequence). This CDR3 spans 15 amino acids. V lost 4 bases and J 1 base, leaving 13 bases between the germline ends.

This clone was seen only a few times. In DNA, the CDR3 is TGTGCCAGCTCACCGGAGAGGGGGCGGTACAATGAGCAGTTCTTC. Amino acids: CASSPERGRYNEQFF. The V gene is TRBV18, the J gene TRBJ2-1; 7 bases fit TRBD1. CDR1 is KGHSH, CDR2 LQKENI, per germline. V dropped 3 bases and J dropped 4; count of bases not matched to a gene: 6. This CDR3 is built from 15 residues.

The CDR3: CASSPRTRYQPQHF. As DNA, the CDR3 is TGTGCCAGCAGTCCAAGGACGAGGTATCAGCCCCAGCATTTT. The rearrangement joins TRBV6-5 to TRBJ1-5; D remains ambiguous. From germline, CDR1 is MNHEY and CDR2 SVGAGI. CDR3 length: 14 residues. Trimming shortened V by 5 bases and J by 5 bases, and 13 bases separated the two germline ends.

The chain joins TRBV5-5 to TRBJ1-5; 7 bases agree with TRBD1. The ends lost 1 base at V and 7 bases at J; junction bases unmatched: 8. In germline, CDR1 is SGHKS, CDR2 YYEKEE (reference sequence). CDR3 length equals 15 residues. The CDR3 nucleotides are TGTGCCAGCAGCTTGTCGACAGGGCTAGGGCAGCCCCAGCATTTT. Translated, it gives CASSLSTGLGQPQHF. Based on the CDR3 plus reference TRBV5-5 and TRBJ1-5, the full variable domain is DAGVTQSPTHLIKTRGQQVTLRCSPISGHKSVSWYQQVLGQGPQFIFQYYEKEERGRGNFPDRFSARQFPNYSSELNVNALLLGDSALYLCASSLSTGLGQPQHFGDGTRLSIL.

This chain joins TRBV5-1 and TRBJ1-1; the D is unclear. The CDR3 is 15 amino acids. V lost 4 bases and J 1 base, leaving 14 bases between the germline ends. From germline, CDR1 is SGHRS and CDR2 YFSETQ. This CDR3 is CASSQDGTTNTEAFF. The CDR3 DNA is TGCGCCAGCAGCCAGGATGGCACGACGAACACTGAAGCTTTCTTT. The whole variable domain, remainder taken from reference TRBV5-1 and TRBJ1-1, is KAGVTQTPRYLIKTRGQQVTLSCSPISGHRSVSWYQQTPGQGLQFLFEYFSETQRNKGNFPGRFSGRQFSNSRSEMNVSTLELGDSALYLCASSQDGTTNTEAFFGQGTRLTVV.

V usage is TRBV5-5 and J usage is TRBJ1-6, with D tentatively TRBD1 (5 bases). Looked up from germline, CDR1 is SGHKS and CDR2 is YYEKEE (reference sequence). V was trimmed by 0 bases and J by 7 bases, leaving 14 bases between them. The CDR3 is 16 residues long. The CDR3 DNA is TGTGCCAGCAGCTTGGGAGCCGGGACCGTAAATTCACCCCTCCACTTT. This translates into CASSLGAGTVNSPLHF.

This chain joins TRBV6-5 and TRBJ2-1; 7 nucleotides align to TRBD2. This CDR3 is built from 14 residues. With 2 bases clipped from V and 8 bases from J, the junction kept 6 bases outside the gene matches. Germline CDR1 is MNHEY and CDR2 is SVGAGI. CDR3 in amino acids: CASSYGLAVDEQFF. The CDR3 nucleotides are TGTGCCAGCAGTTACGGGCTAGCGGTGGATGAGCAGTTCTTC.

DNA for the CDR3: TGTGCCAGCAGCTCGGGACAGCGCCATGAAGCTTTCTTT. Translation: CASSSGQRHEAFF. The rearrangement links TRBV13 to TRBJ1-1; TRBD1 matches 7 bases. Germline-derived CDR1 and CDR2 are PRHDT and FYEKMQ (reference sequence). V was pared by 4 bases and J by 7 bases, with 6 bases of the junction left unmatched. The CDR3 loop spans 13 amino acids. The complete variable domain, with remaining parts taken from reference TRBV13 and TRBJ1-1, reads AAGVIQSPRHLIKEKRETATLKCYPIPRHDTVYWYQQGPGQDPQFLISFYEKMQSDKGSIPDRFSAQQFSDYHSELNMSSLELGDSALYFCASSSGQRHEAFFGQGTRLTVV.

The V call is TRBV5-1, the J call TRBJ1-4; a weak D match, TRBD1 (6 bases). Trimming pared 4 bases from V and 12 bases from J, leaving 19 bases between. Per germline, CDR1 SGHRS and CDR2 YFSETQ. This CDR3 region has 14 residues. The CDR3 DNA is TGCGCCAGCAGCCCCGGACAGTCTGAATCGGAACTGTTTTTT. Its translation: CASSPGQSESELFF.

This rearrangement joins TRBV15 to TRBJ2-7, with 11 positions matching TRBD1. The CDR3 consists of 15 residues. The J segment lost 3 bases and the V segment lost 3 bases, leaving 4 bases of the junction unmatched. Per the germline V gene, CDR1 is LNHNV and CDR2 is YYDKDF (reference sequence). DNA of the CDR3: TGTGCCACCAGCAGTGCCGGGACAGGGGGCTACGAGCAGTACTTC. Residues: CATSSAGTGGYEQYF.

This clone was counted only a few times. The chain is built from TRBV4-2 and TRBJ2-2; D perhaps matches TRBD1 (5 bases). The V end lost 5 bases, the J end lost 4 bases, and 14 bases lay between the germline ends. The germline V gene has CDR1 LGHNA and CDR2 YNFKEQ. The CDR3 loop spans 15 amino acids. The CDR3 loop is CASSLVQGSTGELFF. The CDR3, as DNA: TGTGCCAGCAGCTTGGTTCAGGGTTCCACCGGGGAGCTGTTTTTT.

This chain connects TRBV7-2 to TRBJ1-6; tentatively, D is TRBD1 (5 bases). The CDR3 has 14 residues. The germline V and J ends were trimmed by 6 bases and 0 bases, with 6 bases remaining between them. The germline CDR1 and CDR2 sequences are SGHTA and FQGNSA. The CDR3 nucleotides read TGTGCCAGCAGAGACAGCTCCTATAATTCACCCCTCCACTTT. Translating it yields CASRDSSYNSPLHF.

The genes are TRBV6-1 and TRBJ2-5; D is uncertain. CDR1 is MNHNS, CDR2 SASEGT, per germline. The CDR3 consists of 14 residues. V was clipped by 8 bases and J by 1 base, with 14 bases between them. The CDR3 region is CASAVEKPQETQYF. CDR3 bases: TGTGCCAGCGCAGTGGAGAAGCCCCAAGAGACCCAGTACTTC.

The chain has TRBV2 and TRBJ2-5, with D maybe TRBD1 (6 bases). The V end lost 6 bases, the J end lost 5 bases, and 16 bases lay between the germline ends. Germline V lookup: CDR1 SNHLY, CDR2 FYNNEI. The length of the CDR3 is 14 residues. CDR3 coding DNA: TGTGCCAGCAGGGATGACAGGACGCGGGAGACCCAGTACTTC. Translated, it gives CASRDDRTRETQYF. The whole variable domain, filled in from reference TRBV2 and TRBJ2-5, reads EPEVTQTPSHQVTQMGQEVILRCVPISNHLYFYWYRQILGQKVEFLVSFYNNEISEKSEIFDDQFSVERPDGSNFTLKIRSTKLEDSAMYFCASRDDRTRETQYFGPGTRLLVL.

The J gene is TRBJ1-5, the V gene TRBV7-6, with D unresolved. The CDR3 is 14 amino acids. CDR1 SGHVS and CDR2 FNYEAQ come from the germline V gene. V lost 1 base and J 3 bases, leaving 7 bases between the germline ends. The CDR3 loop reads CASSLVGDNQPQHF. The DNA for the CDR3 is TGTGCCAGCAGCTTAGTGGGTGACAATCAGCCCCAGCATTTT.

This chain uses TRBV30 with TRBJ1-1, with D unclear. The germline V and J ends were trimmed by 1 base and 6 bases, with 15 bases remaining between them. The CDR3 contains 14 residues. Germline V lookup: CDR1 GTSNPN, CDR2 SVGIG (reference sequence). CDR3: CAWSGKILKPEAFF. CDR3 DNA sequence: TGTGCCTGGAGTGGAAAGATACTTAAGCCTGAAGCTTTCTTT. Variable domain in full (rest from reference TRBV30 and TRBJ1-1): SQTIHQWPATLVQPVGSPLSLECTVEGTSNPNLYWYRQAAGRGLQLLFYSVGIGQISSEVPQNLSASRPQDRQFILSSKKLLLSDSGFYLCAWSGKILKPEAFFGQGTRLTVV.

This chain links TRBV7-2 with TRBJ1-2; 10 bases match TRBD1. V lost 6 bases, J lost 4 bases, and 8 bases stayed unmatched. The CDR3 is made up of 15 amino acids. Germline-derived CDR1 and CDR2 are SGHTA and FQGNSA. The CDR3 DNA is TGTGCCAGCAGAGCCGGGACAGGGGATATCTATGGCTACACCTTC. Translation gives CASRAGTGDIYGYTF.

The V gene is TRBV7-3, the J gene TRBJ1-2; D perhaps matches TRBD1 (5 bases). This CDR3 comprises 13 residues. From germline, CDR1 is SGHTA and CDR2 FQGTGA. The germline V and J ends were trimmed by 5 bases and 4 bases, with 11 bases remaining between them. The CDR3 loop reads CASSPGRIYGYTF. CDR3 in DNA: TGTGCCAGCAGCCCGGGACGGATCTATGGCTACACCTTC.

A few counts support this clone. This chain joins TRBV10-2 and TRBJ1-5; the D is unclear. The ends were cut back, 2 bases at V and 3 bases at J, with 5 bases in the middle. The germline V gene has CDR1 WSHSY and CDR2 SAAADI. The CDR3 runs to 13 residues. CDR3 sequence (DNA): TGCGCCAGCAGTGAGATCAACAATCAGCCCCAGCATTTT. Translated: CASSEINNQPQHF.

The V and J genes are TRBV5-8 and TRBJ1-6; 7 bases are shared with TRBD1. The length of the CDR3 is 15 residues. Germline-derived CDR1 and CDR2 are SGHTS and YDEGEE. The V and J ends lost 0 bases and 13 bases, in that order; junction bases with no gene match: 10. In nucleotides, the CDR3 is TGTGCCAGCAGCTTGGCCCAGGGGGTTCTGGATCCCCTCCACTTT. Its translation is CASSLAQGVLDPLHF.

The chain carries TRBV27 and TRBJ2-1; the match to TRBD1 covers 7 bases. The ends lost 5 bases at V and 0 bases at J; junction bases unmatched: 4. This CDR3 is built from 15 residues. CDR1 is MNHEY, CDR2 SMNVEV, per germline (reference sequence). The DNA of the CDR3 is TGTGCCAGCAGTACACAGGGGAACTCCTACAATGAGCAGTTCTTC. Protein product: CASSTQGNSYNEQFF.

The V gene is TRBV29-1, the J gene TRBJ1-1; tentatively, D is TRBD1 (6 bases). This CDR3 spans 13 amino acids. V was shortened by 5 bases and J by 3 bases, with 13 bases between the two germline ends. Germline V gives CDR1 SQVTM, CDR2 ANQGSEA. DNA of the CDR3: TGCAGCGTTCACAGGGTTGTGGACACTGAAGCTTTCTTT. Encoded protein: CSVHRVVDTEAFF.

This clone was counted a few times. The rearrangement uses TRBV28 and TRBJ1-5; TRBD1 is a possible D gene (5 bases). Trimming cost V 3 bases and J 0 bases, with 12 bases left between them. The CDR3 runs 16 residues. Germline V lookup: CDR1 MDHEN, CDR2 SYDVKM. CDR3 protein: CASSFSGRDSNQPQHF. CDR3 coding DNA: TGTGCCAGCAGTTTCTCAGGGAGGGATAGCAATCAGCCCCAGCATTTT.

This clone was picked up many times. The V call is TRBV18, the J call TRBJ1-6, with a weak D call TRBD1 (6 bases). CDR3 size: 16 residues. V lost 4 bases, J lost 1 base, and 11 bases lay in between. In germline, CDR1 is KGHSH, CDR2 LQKENI. CDR3 bases: TGTGCCAGCTCACTCAGGGGCGAATCCTATAATTCACCCCTCCACTTT. As protein: CASSLRGESYNSPLHF.

The V gene is TRBV13, the J gene TRBJ1-4; no reliable D call. CDR1 and CDR2 (germline): PRHDT, FYEKMQ (reference sequence). Trimming pared 5 bases from V and 3 bases from J, leaving 13 bases between. The CDR3 contains 15 residues. The CDR3: CASSQLRVSNEKLFF. In DNA, the CDR3 is TGTGCCAGCAGCCAACTAAGGGTGTCTAATGAAAAACTGTTTTTT.